This T cell receptor beta chain was recovered during a study of molecular identifiers for immune sequencing clone quantification. Study-wide findings and caveats: Highly expanded clones may be undercounted when identical TCR molecules share barcodes. Clones that had above 20 RNA copies took up over 99% of effector molecules but under 1% in naive cells.

Regarding this clonotype: The antigen is undetermined.

From the PCR reads, TCRdb called clonotypes with MiXCR, one entry per CDR3 protein. The sample carries hundreds of thousands of distinct CDR3 sequences, 25% recorded once. The germline gives CDR1 SEHNR, CDR2 FQNEAQ (reference sequence). The CDR3 contains 15 residues. Trimming cost V 2 bases and J 7 bases, with 15 bases left between them. This sequence was found in a human donor in good health. Some libraries in this study had Jurkat cell RNA spiked in. The genes are TRBV7-9 and TRBJ2-1, with D possibly called TRBD1 or TRBD2 (5 bases each). Specimen: naive CD8+ T cells from blood, with Jurkat cell RNA spiked in. Indicated subset: FACS-sorted CD8+CD4-CCR7+CD45RA+ naive T cells. In DNA form, the CDR3 reads TGTGCCAGCAGCTTATCAGTAGGGACCTTTAATGAGCAGTTCTTC. This translates into CASSLSVGTFNEQFF.